This record covers a single T cell receptor (beta chain). This clone came up a few times. Its binding antigen is unknown. The input lacks base qualities; no much larger clone sits a single base away. From the cysteine up to the phenylalanine, the CDR3 has a length of 11 residues. Only CDR3 DNA remains: 33 bases, in frame from the first base. V loses 5 bases of germline sequence and J loses 2 bases, and the interval between the two ends is 4 bases. The germline V gene specifies KGHSH as CDR1 and LQKENI as CDR2. To be included, a participant needed at least one PBMC sample from before ART initiation plus at least two post-ART samples. Every participant with HIV received treatment in the United States of America. Before DNA extraction, cryopreserved samples of roughly 0.9-11 million PBMC were thawed and washed. At the time of the earliest PBMC sample, participants with HIV were aged between roughly 20 and 55 years. Per participant, PBMC samples came from 1-4 timepoints prior to ART initiation and 2-8 timepoints following ART initiation, for a median of 7 samples. For every participant, serial HIV viral load, CD4+ T-cell count, ART history and demographic data were obtained. Genomic DNA was extracted from unsorted PBMC with a Qiagen kit on a QIAcube, with processing performed in batches of 12 samples.

This entry belongs to a study of long-term antiretroviral therapy in people with HIV (dated 2022 in TCRdb). For the study in its entirety: The earliest samples were collected roughly a decade before the 2015 WHO recommendation for immediate ART, at a time when ART was usually postponed until CD4 counts fell. Among the 30 to 35 participants with HIV, around ten were female. The cohort contributed over 150 cryopreserved PBMC samples from 30 adults with confirmed HIV infection, collected serially over a mean of around 6 years (range 1-12). No cross-contamination during QIAcube processing was seen in test extractions of a monoclonal T-cell line run alongside 25 to 35 polyclonal samples. A retrospective serial study tested whether ART initiation and durable HIV suppression were associated with changes in peripheral blood TRB repertoire composition and diversity.

Results and caveats for the whole study, not just this receptor: ART initiation was associated with a significant increase in TRB diversity, but diversity stayed significantly below transplant donor controls even after long-term ART. Because cell numbers in pre-ART samples were limited, unsorted PBMC were profiled instead of sorted CD4+ and CD8+ T cells. Inferences about post-ART repertoire changes are limited because no data were available on ART adherence, viral resistance or therapy changes. Expanded TRB clones identified before ART initiation dominated the repertoire across all time points, though the dominance fluctuated and decreased in many PLHIV after ART. HIV repertoires had narrower CDR3 length ranges than controls, and the network structure suggested an antigen-experienced repertoire that shifted only slightly toward naive after ART. Limited PBMC availability meant only the TCR beta chain was sequenced, without alpha chain pairing. The samples were dated from about 2003 to 2018, and the ART regimens that were used may be less effective than current ART regimens.

Sequencing of the TRB variable region was done with the immunoSEQ hsTCRB v3.0 assay at survey level resolution. A depth of roughly 40,000-50,000 T-cell genomes per sample was targeted for TRB sequencing. TRB libraries were pooled and sequenced on an Illumina MiSeq using a v3 150-cycle kit. From the authors' description of their analysis: Repertoire analysis was run in R within a reproducible Nextflow workflow that covered QC, data transformation and analysis. LymphoSeq2, an R package for exploring AIRR-Seq data, was used to implement custom analyses. A few samples that produced fewer than 5000 total TRB sequences were removed, so 150 to 200 HIV repertoires were analyzed. Among the roughly 190 retained HIV repertoires, about 59 were collected before ART initiation and fewer than 150 were collected after ART initiation. Each repertoire was downsampled to 5000 TRB nucleotide sequences, and summary statistics were averaged across 100 downsampling iterations. The analysis kept only TRB sequences whose CDR3 regions were at least seven amino acids long. A Shannon entropy-derived clonality score and the Gini coefficient were used to measure diversity. In the repertoire networks, any two of the top 5000 CDR3 amino acid sequences were connected whenever the two sequences differed by an edit distance of one. Antigen specificity groups and MHC restriction were predicted for TRB CDR3 amino acid sequences with GLIPH2. To flag known associations with CMV, EBV, HIV or tissue antigens, CDR3 amino acid sequences were compared against VDJdb and McPAS-TCR. Pre-ART, post-ART and control groups were compared with Wilcoxon signed-rank tests and Holm-Bonferroni correction. Here the immuneACCESS table is served through TCRdb, limited to in-frame sequences with V and J called. Missing clones are a known gap in these copies; in checked studies unresolved V genes cover under half, and the rest lacks a known reason. V and J calls and clone size are as listed in that table; D and trimming were resolved from the DNA. A total of around 23,000 clones appear in this sample, 65% to 90% of them only once. The ten largest clones capture about 16% of the sample.

The receptor was derived from a woman between 18 and 30 years old with HIV. Sequencing was performed on unsorted PBMCs, taken at the start of antiretroviral therapy, before treatment. The rearrangement joined TRBV18 to TRBJ2-7, with the D gene call left open. The DNA is as follows: TGTGCCAGCTCAGGCACCTACGAGCAGTACTTC. It translates to CASSGTYEQYF.